In this sample, the clone carrying this T cell receptor beta chain turned up a few times. Its antigen is unidentified. The data are from a study of CD8 T cells in ankylosing spondylitis. Germline CDR1 DFQATT, CDR2 SNEGSKA (reference sequence). This CDR3 has 13 residues. With 7 bases clipped from V and 5 bases from J, the junction kept 8 bases outside the gene matches. TCRdb used MiXCR to reprocess the 5' RACE reads, holding one entry per CDR3 protein. The data show roughly 120,000 distinct CDR3 sequences, approximately 15% seen once. Study results and limitations: The authors found the disease-linked clones to be CD8+ and relatively rare in peripheral blood. Past research had described some motif variants in reactive arthritis synovial fluid and blood.

This clonotype originated in a female donor with ankylosing spondylitis or in good health (not recorded which). This chain uses TRBV20-1 with TRBJ2-1; 7 positions agree with TRBD2. Material: blood, either unsorted or a sorted T cell fraction (not recorded which). In DNA, the CDR3 is TGCAGTGTAGTACGCGGGAGCCACAATGAGCAGTTCTTC. Residues: CSVVRGSHNEQFF.